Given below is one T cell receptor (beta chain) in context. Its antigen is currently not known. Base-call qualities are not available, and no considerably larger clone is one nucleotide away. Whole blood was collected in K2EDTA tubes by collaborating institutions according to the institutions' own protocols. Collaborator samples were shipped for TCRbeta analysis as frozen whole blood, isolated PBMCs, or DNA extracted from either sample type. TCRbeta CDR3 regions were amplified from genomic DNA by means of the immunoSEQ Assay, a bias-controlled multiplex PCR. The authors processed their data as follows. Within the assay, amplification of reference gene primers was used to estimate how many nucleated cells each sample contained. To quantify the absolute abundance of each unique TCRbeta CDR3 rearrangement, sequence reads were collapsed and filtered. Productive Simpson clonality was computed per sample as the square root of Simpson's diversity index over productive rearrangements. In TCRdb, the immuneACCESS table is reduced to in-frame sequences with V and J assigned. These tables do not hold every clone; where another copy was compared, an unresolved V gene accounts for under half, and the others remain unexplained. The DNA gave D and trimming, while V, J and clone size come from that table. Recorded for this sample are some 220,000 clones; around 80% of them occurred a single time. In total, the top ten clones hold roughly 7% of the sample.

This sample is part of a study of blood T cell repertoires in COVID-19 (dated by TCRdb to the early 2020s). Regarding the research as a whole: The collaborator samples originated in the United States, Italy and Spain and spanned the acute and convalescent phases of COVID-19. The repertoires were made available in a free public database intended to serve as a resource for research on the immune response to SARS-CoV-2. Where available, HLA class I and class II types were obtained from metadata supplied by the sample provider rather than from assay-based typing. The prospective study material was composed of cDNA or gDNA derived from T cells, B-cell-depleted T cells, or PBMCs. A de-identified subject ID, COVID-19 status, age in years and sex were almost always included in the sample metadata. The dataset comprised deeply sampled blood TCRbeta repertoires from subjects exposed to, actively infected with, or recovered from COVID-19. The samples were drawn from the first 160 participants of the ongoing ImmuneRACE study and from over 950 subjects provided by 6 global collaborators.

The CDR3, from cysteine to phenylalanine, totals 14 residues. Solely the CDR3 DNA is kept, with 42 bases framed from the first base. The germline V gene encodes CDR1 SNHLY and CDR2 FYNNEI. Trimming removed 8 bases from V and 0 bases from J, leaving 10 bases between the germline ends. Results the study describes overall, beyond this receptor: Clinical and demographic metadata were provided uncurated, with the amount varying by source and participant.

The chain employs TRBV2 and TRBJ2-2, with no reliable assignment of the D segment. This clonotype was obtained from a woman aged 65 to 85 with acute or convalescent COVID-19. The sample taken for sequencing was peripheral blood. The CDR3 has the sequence CASLSGANTGELFF. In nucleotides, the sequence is TGTGCCAGCCTCTCAGGCGCGAACACCGGGGAGCTGTTTTTT.